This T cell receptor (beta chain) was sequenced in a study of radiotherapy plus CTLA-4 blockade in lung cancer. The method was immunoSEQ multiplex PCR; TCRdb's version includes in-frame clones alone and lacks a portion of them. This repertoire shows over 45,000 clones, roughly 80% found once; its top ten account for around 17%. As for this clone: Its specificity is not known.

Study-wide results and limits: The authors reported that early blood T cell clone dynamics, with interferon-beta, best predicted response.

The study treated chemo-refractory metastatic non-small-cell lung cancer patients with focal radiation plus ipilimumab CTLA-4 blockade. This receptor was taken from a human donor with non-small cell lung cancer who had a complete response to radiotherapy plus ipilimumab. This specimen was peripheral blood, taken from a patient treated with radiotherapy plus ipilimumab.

CDR3 amino acids: CASTPRLAVNEQFF. The CDR3 nucleotides read TGTGCCAGCACCCCGAGACTAGCTGTCAATGAGCAGTTCTTC. V is TRBV6-5 and J is TRBJ2-1, with TRBD2 identical over 7 bases. The V gene's germline CDR1 is MNHEY and CDR2 SVGAGI. The CDR3 spans 14 residues. Trimming at V came to 7 bases and at J to 6 bases, leaving 9 bases not matched to a gene.